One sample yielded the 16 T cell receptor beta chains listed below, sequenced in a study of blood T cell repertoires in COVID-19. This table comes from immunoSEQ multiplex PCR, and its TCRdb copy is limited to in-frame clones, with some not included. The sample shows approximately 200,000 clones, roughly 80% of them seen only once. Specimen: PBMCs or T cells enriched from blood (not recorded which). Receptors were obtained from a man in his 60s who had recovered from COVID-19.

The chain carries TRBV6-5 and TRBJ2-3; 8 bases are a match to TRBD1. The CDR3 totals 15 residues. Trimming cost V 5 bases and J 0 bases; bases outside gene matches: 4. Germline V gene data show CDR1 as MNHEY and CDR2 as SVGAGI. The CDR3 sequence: CASSTRDRSTDTQYF. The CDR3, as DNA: TGTGCCAGCAGTACCAGGGACAGGAGCACAGATACGCAGTATTTT.

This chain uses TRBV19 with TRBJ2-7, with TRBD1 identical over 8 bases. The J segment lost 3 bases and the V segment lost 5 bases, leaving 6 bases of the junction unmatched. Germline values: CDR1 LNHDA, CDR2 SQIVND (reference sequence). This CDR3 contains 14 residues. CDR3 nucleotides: TGTGCCAGTAGTGAGGGCAGGGGGCGCTACGAGCAGTACTTC. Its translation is CASSEGRGRYEQYF.

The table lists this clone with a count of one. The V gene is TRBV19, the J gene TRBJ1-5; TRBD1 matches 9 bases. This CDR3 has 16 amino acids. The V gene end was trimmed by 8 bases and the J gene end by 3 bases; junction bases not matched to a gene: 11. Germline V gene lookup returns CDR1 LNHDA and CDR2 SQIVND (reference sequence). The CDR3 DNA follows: TGTGCCAGTGCAGGTCCCGGGACAGGGATCAATCAGCCCCAGCATTTT. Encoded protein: CASAGPGTGINQPQHF.

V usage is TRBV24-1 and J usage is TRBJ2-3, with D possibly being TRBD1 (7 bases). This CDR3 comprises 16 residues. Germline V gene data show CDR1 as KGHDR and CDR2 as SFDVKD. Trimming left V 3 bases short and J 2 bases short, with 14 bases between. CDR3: CATSDPQGGLTDTQYF. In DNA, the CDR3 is TGTGCCACCAGTGATCCCCAGGGGGGCCTCACAGATACGCAGTATTTT.

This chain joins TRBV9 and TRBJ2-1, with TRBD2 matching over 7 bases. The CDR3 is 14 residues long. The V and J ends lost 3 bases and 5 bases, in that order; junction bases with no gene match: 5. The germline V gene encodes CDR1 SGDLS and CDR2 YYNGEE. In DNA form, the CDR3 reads TGTGCCAGCAGCGGGAGGGACTACCACAATGAGCAGTTCTTC. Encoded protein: CASSGRDYHNEQFF.

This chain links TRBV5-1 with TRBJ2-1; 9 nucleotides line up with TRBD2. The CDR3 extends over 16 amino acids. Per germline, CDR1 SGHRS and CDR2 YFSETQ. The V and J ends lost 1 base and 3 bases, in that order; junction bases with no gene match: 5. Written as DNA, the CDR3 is TGCGCCAGCAGCTTGTGGCTAGCGGGGAACTACAATGAGCAGTTCTTC. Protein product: CASSLWLAGNYNEQFF. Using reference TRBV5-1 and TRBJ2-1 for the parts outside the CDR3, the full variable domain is KAGVTQTPRYLIKTRGQQVTLSCSPISGHRSVSWYQQTPGQGLQFLFEYFSETQRNKGNFPGRFSGRQFSNSRSEMNVSTLELGDSALYLCASSLWLAGNYNEQFFGPGTRLTVL.

The CDR3 sequence is CASSLGGANYGYTF. The CDR3 DNA follows: TGTGCCAGCAGTTTGGGGGGAGCTAACTATGGCTACACCTTC. This chain links TRBV28 with TRBJ1-2, with D maybe TRBD1 (5 bases). CDR1 and CDR2 (germline): MDHEN, SYDVKM. V lost 3 bases, J lost 0 bases, and 8 bases lay in between. This CDR3 contains 14 residues.

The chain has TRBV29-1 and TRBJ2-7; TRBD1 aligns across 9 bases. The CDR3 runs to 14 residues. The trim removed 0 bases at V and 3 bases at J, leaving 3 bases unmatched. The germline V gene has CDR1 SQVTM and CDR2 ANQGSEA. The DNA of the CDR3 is TGCAGCGTTGAAGATCGGGGACAGGGCTACGAGCAGTACTTC. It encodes CSVEDRGQGYEQYF.

In DNA form, the CDR3 reads TGTGCTAGTGGTTTATCGGGATCCGGCTATGGCTACACCTTC. Translated, it gives CASGLSGSGYGYTF. The V gene is TRBV12-5, the J gene TRBJ1-2; D remains ambiguous. This CDR3 contains 14 residues. V lost 3 bases and J lost 4, with 12 bases in between. Germline V gene data show CDR1 as LGHNT and CDR2 as FRNRAP.

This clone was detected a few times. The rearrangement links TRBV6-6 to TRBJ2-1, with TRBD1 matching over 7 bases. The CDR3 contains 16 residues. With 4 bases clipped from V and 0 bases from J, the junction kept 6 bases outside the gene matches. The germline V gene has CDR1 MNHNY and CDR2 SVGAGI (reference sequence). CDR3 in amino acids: CASSFPSGGSYNEQFF. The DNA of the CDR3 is TGTGCCAGCAGTTTCCCCTCAGGGGGCTCCTACAATGAGCAGTTCTTC.

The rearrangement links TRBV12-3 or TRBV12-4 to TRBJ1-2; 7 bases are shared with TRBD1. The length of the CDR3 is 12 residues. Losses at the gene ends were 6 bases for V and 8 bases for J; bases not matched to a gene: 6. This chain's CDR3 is CASSKQGNGYTF. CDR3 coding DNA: TGTGCCAGCAGCAAACAGGGGAACGGCTACACCTTC.

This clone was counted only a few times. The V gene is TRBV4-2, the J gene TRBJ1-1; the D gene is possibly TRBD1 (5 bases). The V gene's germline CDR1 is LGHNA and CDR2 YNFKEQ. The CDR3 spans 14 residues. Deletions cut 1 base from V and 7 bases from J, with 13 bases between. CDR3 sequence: CASSQVQGRSEAFF. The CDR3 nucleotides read TGTGCCAGCAGCCAAGTTCAGGGTAGGAGTGAAGCTTTCTTT.

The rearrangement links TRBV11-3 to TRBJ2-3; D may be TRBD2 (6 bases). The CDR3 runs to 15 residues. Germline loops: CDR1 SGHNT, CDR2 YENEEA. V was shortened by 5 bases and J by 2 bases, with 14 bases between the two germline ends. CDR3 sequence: CASSPGDRDTDTQYF. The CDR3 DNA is TGTGCCAGCAGCCCGGGAGACAGAGACACAGATACGCAGTATTTT. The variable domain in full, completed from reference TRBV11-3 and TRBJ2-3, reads EAGVVQSPRYKIIEKKQPVAFWCNPISGHNTLYWYLQNLGQGPELLIRYENEEAVDDSQLPKDRFSAERLKGVDSTLKIQPAELGDSAVYLCASSPGDRDTDTQYFGPGTRLTVL.

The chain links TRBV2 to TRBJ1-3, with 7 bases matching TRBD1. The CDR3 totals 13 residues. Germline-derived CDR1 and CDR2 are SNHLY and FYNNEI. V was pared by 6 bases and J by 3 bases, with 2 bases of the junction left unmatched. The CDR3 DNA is TGTGCCAGCAGGACAGGGAATGGAAACACCATATATTTT. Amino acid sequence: CASRTGNGNTIYF.

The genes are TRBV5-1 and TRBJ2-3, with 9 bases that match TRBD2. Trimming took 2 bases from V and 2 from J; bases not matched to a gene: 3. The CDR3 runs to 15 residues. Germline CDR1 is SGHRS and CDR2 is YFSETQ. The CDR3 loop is CASSLSGGLTDTQYF. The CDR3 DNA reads TGCGCCAGCAGCTTAAGCGGGGGGCTCACAGATACGCAGTATTTT.

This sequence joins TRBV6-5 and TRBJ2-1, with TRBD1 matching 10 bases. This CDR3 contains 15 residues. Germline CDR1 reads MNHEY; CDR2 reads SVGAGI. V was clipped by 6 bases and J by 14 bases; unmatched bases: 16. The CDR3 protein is CASRRTGTGEFGEFF. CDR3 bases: TGTGCCAGCAGGCGGACCGGGACAGGGGAGTTCGGGGAGTTCTTC.